This T cell receptor (beta chain) was observed in a study of blood T cell repertoires in COVID-19. Across the whole study: Samples representing acute and convalescent COVID-19 were sourced from the United States, Italy and Spain. The cDNA or gDNA used as material had been derived from T cells, B-cell-depleted T cells, or PBMCs.

This clone was picked up a small number of times. Per the original data handling: By means of reference gene primer amplification, nucleated cell counts were estimated. The repertoire was sequenced with immunoSEQ multiplex PCR; TCRdb's copy has only in-frame clones and lacks some. The V and J calls and clone size come from that table; D and trimming were worked out from the DNA. This repertoire shows 120,000 or so clones, 55% to 75% found once; its top ten account for around 2%. This CDR3 spans 14 amino acids. V was trimmed by 6 bases and J by 7 bases, leaving 16 bases between them. Per germline, CDR1 MNHEY and CDR2 SVGAGI.

Sequenced: peripheral blood. This sequence originates from a woman in her 70s with acute or convalescent COVID-19. V and J are TRBV6-5 and TRBJ1-5; tentatively, D is TRBD1 (6 bases). CDR3 amino acids: CASRRTGPGQPQHF. In nucleotides, the CDR3 is TGTGCCAGCAGACGTACAGGGCCGGGCCAGCCCCAGCATTTT.